The rows below give T cell receptor beta chains drawn from one sample of a study of T cell repertoires in cytomegalovirus infection. TCRdb fed the reads into MiXCR, producing one record per CDR3 protein. In the table there are approximately 700,000 distinct CDR3 sequences, under 40% of which are singletons. Material for sequencing was PBMCs. These receptors all come from a human donor in good health (CMV status not recorded). Some clones in this sample may be carry-over from other donors' samples. Both conserved end residues are part of each CDR3. The D gene is left open where the match is weak. Clone size is stated in some rows and not others, as once, few, many or a class when expanded.

CDR3 DNA | CDR3 protein | CDR3 length | J gene | D gene | clone size | V gene
TGCAGTGCTAGGACTAGCGGGAGGGCCGGCGAGCAGTACTTC | CSARTSGRAGEQYF | 14 | TRBJ2-7 | TRBD2 | few | TRBV20-1
TGTGCCAGCAGCTTGCGGACAGTCTATAGCAATCAGCCCCAGCATTTT | CASSLRTVYSNQPQHF | 16 | TRBJ1-5 | NA | NA | TRBV5-6
TGTGCCAGCAGCTTGGCCCCTAGCGACCCCTACGAGCAGTACTTC | CASSLAPSDPYEQYF | 15 | TRBJ2-7 | NA | many | TRBV7-2
TGTGCCAGCAGCTCTCGCAAAACGGACCGGCTACAGGGAACCAAAAACATTCAGTACTTC | CASSSRKTDRLQGTKNIQYF | 20 | TRBJ2-4 | NA | many | TRBV7-8
TGTGCCAGCAGTTTACGTCGGCTCTGGCGGGAGAGCTCTGGGGCCAACGTCCTGACTTTC | CASSLRRLWRESSGANVLTF | 20 | TRBJ2-6 | TRBD2 | NA | TRBV12-3/TRBV12-4
TGTGCCAGCTTACACCGAGGGGGACAGTGGGTCACCGGGGAGCTGTTTTTT | CASLHRGGQWVTGELFF | 17 | TRBJ2-2 | TRBD1 | few | TRBV12-3/TRBV12-4
TGCAGTGCTAGCCCCCAGGGGAGCGGCAATCAGCCCCAGCATTTT | CSASPQGSGNQPQHF | 15 | TRBJ1-5 | NA | NA | TRBV20-1
TGTGCCAGCAGCGACTTACCAAGGGAGACCCAGTACTTC | CASSDLPRETQYF | 13 | TRBJ2-5 | NA | few | TRBV27
TGTGCCAGCCGCGACCCCCCACTAGCGGGGGGTAACACCGGGGAGCTGTTTTTT | CASRDPPLAGGNTGELFF | 18 | TRBJ2-2 | TRBD2 | NA | TRBV18
TGTGCCAGCAGCGGACTAGCGGCGAAAAACATTCAGTACTTC | CASSGLAAKNIQYF | 14 | TRBJ2-4 | TRBD2 | few | TRBV6-2/TRBV6-3
TGTGCCACCAGTGATTCCGACGGGACAACTAATGAAAAACTGTTTTTT | CATSDSDGTTNEKLFF | 16 | TRBJ1-4 | NA | NA | TRBV24-1
TGTGCCAGCAGTGAAGTCCAACAGCCTTATACTGAAGCTTTCTTT | CASSEVQQPYTEAFF | 15 | TRBJ1-1 | NA | once | TRBV2
TGTGCCAGCAGCTTAGATGTCCAGGGAGAGGAGGCTTTCGGGGAGCTGTTTTTT | CASSLDVQGEEAFGELFF | 18 | TRBJ2-2 | NA | few | TRBV7-2
TGTGCCAGCAGAGGGGGGAAGTACACTGAAGCTTTCTTT | CASRGGKYTEAFF | 13 | TRBJ1-1 | NA | many | TRBV6-1
TGCGCCAGCAGCTTGGCCAGTCAGGGTATACGCAATGAGCAGTTCTTC | CASSLASQGIRNEQFF | 16 | TRBJ2-1 | NA | NA | TRBV5-1
TGTGCCAGCAGCTTAGACAGAGTCGGTTTTACAACTAATGAAAAACTGTTTTTT | CASSLDRVGFTTNEKLFF | 18 | TRBJ1-4 | NA | NA | TRBV7-8
TGTGCCAGTAGTCCGACAGGGGCGACCGGGGAGCTGTTTTTT | CASSPTGATGELFF | 14 | TRBJ2-2 | TRBD1 | many | TRBV19
TGTGCCAGCCGGGACAGGGGAGTGGCCGGGGCCAACGTCCTGACTTTC | CASRDRGVAGANVLTF | 16 | TRBJ2-6 | TRBD1 | NA | TRBV19
TGCAGTGCTAGAGATACGGTGGGGGTCCAGGGGAACTATGGCTACACCTTC | CSARDTVGVQGNYGYTF | 17 | TRBJ1-2 | NA | NA | TRBV20-1
TGTGCCAGCAGGGAGATGGGACAGCTGAACACTGAAGCTGTCTTT | CASREMGQLNTEAVF | 15 | TRBJ1-1 | TRBD1 | NA | TRBV6-8
TGTGCCAGTAGTTTTACTAGCGGGAGATCAAACGAGCAGTACTTC | CASSFTSGRSNEQYF | 15 | TRBJ2-7 | TRBD2 | NA | TRBV19
TGTGCCAGCAGCTTCCCGGGACTTTTCACAGATACGCAGTATTTT | CASSFPGLFTDTQYF | 15 | TRBJ2-3 | NA | NA | TRBV7-6
TGTGCCAGCAGTTTATTGGGGTCGTATGAGACCCAGTACTTC | CASSLLGSYETQYF | 14 | TRBJ2-5 | NA | NA | TRBV27
TGTGCCATCAGTGAGAAAGGCGGTGTCCCCTACGAGCAGTACTTC | CAISEKGGVPYEQYF | 15 | TRBJ2-7 | NA | few | TRBV10-3
TGCGCCAGCAGCCAGGGACAGGGGGCTCTTCGTAGCAATCAGCCCCAGCATTTT | CASSQGQGALRSNQPQHF | 18 | TRBJ1-5 | TRBD1 | NA | TRBV4-1
TGTGCCAGCAGTTTTGGGCTTACAGGGTTCAATTCACCCCTCCACTTT | CASSFGLTGFNSPLHF | 16 | TRBJ1-6 | NA | few | TRBV28
TGCAGTGGCGACTACAATGAGCAGTTCTTC | CSGDYNEQFF | 10 | TRBJ2-1 | NA | NA | TRBV20-1
TGTGCCAGCAGCTCGACGAAAGGCGGGGCTAGCACAGATACGCAGTATTTT | CASSSTKGGASTDTQYF | 17 | TRBJ2-3 | NA | NA | TRBV7-4
TGTGCCAGCAGTGAAATCCCACGGGGTACGCAGTATTTT | CASSEIPRGTQYF | 13 | TRBJ2-3 | NA | NA | TRBV2
TGCAGTGCTGAGGCCGGGACTAGTCTCAATGAGCAGTTCTTC | CSAEAGTSLNEQFF | 14 | TRBJ2-1 | TRBD2 | NA | TRBV20-1
TGTGCCAGCCAGGGGGGAGCTCACACAGATACGCAGTATTTT | CASQGGAHTDTQYF | 14 | TRBJ2-3 | NA | NA | TRBV7-4
TGTGCCAGCAGCCAAGATCCCGGGCCGGGAAACACCATATATTTT | CASSQDPGPGNTIYF | 15 | TRBJ1-3 | NA | few | TRBV14
TGCAGTGCTAGGTGGTTATCGGACACCGGGGAGCTGTTTTTT | CSARWLSDTGELFF | 14 | TRBJ2-2 | NA | few | TRBV20-1
TGTGCCAGCAGTCGAAACTCCGGGACAGGGGAAGGCTACACCTTC | CASSRNSGTGEGYTF | 15 | TRBJ1-2 | TRBD1 | NA | TRBV6-5
TGTGCCAGCAGCTCCGGACTAGCTGCGCAGTACTTC | CASSSGLAAQYF | 12 | TRBJ2-7 | TRBD2 | NA | TRBV7-8
TGCAGTGGACGACCCCCGGTGGTACACGAGCAGTACTTC | CSGRPPVVHEQYF | 13 | TRBJ2-7 | NA | NA | TRBV20-1
TGTGCCAGCAGTTTAGCCCCGGTCGGGGCCACCGGGGAGCTGTTTTTT | CASSLAPVGATGELFF | 16 | TRBJ2-2 | NA | NA | TRBV12-3/TRBV12-4
TGTGCCAGCAGTTACTCGGACCCCCCTGAGTCACCCCTCCACTTT | CASSYSDPPESPLHF | 15 | TRBJ1-6 | NA | few | TRBV6-2/TRBV6-3
TGTGCCAGCACCGTAACAGGGAATGAGCAGTTCTTC | CASTVTGNEQFF | 12 | TRBJ2-1 | NA | NA | TRBV11-2
TGTGCCAGCAGGGGCGGGCGGCTAGCGAACTACGAGCAGTACTTC | CASRGGRLANYEQYF | 15 | TRBJ2-7 | NA | many | TRBV6-2/TRBV6-3